This TCR beta chain was sequenced during a study of cytomegalovirus exposure and HLA in healthy donors (dated by TCRdb to the late 2010s). Regarding the research as a whole: An earlier analysis of roughly 500 of the donors reported about 280 Gb of sequence data and 117 million unique TCR beta sequences obtained from about 170 million T cells. Rather than using new phenotypic data, the later analysis identified candidate immune exposures from TCR beta sequences and from how often those sequences occurred across donors. To study patterns of TCR occurrence, a later analysis re-analyzed previously published TCR beta repertoires from under 750 donors and added high-resolution HLA genotyping. Using immunosequencing, the study profiled T cell repertoires from 550 to 750 subjects and related those repertoires to cytomegalovirus serostatus. Genome-wide SNP genotypes for about 65% of the 666 donors were used in a later genetic analysis, which treated that subset as a discovery cohort. Along with the roughly 700-subject first cohort, a separate validation cohort of approximately 110 different subjects was used. On average, 235,054 unique TCR beta nucleotide sequences were sequenced per donor among more than 350 genotyped donors of the cohort, with approximately 18% of those sequences being non-productive. In an earlier analysis of 587 of the donors, high-throughput TCR beta sequencing was used to judge whether each TCR beta V gene segment behaved as functional or pseudogenic. Approximately 310 gigabases of sequencing data and approximately 91 million unique TCR sequences made up an early release that covered about 640 HLA-typed donors. Several DR-DQ haplotypes were treated as single units for association and clustering because of strong linkage in the cohort. Of the approximately 400 genotyped donors, about 84% fell in the genetic ancestry cluster associated with self-reported Caucasian donors. The study was designed to test whether signatures of past pathogen exposure could be identified by cataloging public T cell receptors. All discovery cohort repertoires had been generated using a single sequencing platform. HLA typing included class I and class II loci at four-digit resolution. Donor age, sex, ethnicity and CMV serostatus were compiled alongside the repertoire data. To predict cytomegalovirus infection status, the study combined high-throughput TCR immunosequencing, statistical association of individual TCRs with disease status, and machine learning. The number of donors typed differed by locus, with about 629-630 for A, B, C, DRB1 and DQB1, 522 for DQA1, 606 for DPA1, and 400 to 490 for DPB1.

Here is what the overall study found, with its caveats: According to the authors, the approach could potentially be generalized to other disease states and immunological phenotypes. According to a later analysis, parvovirus B19, influenza, CMV and Epstein-Barr virus appeared linked to several top co-occurrence clusters. A later analysis associated 16,951 TCR beta sequences with specific HLA alleles at a false discovery rate of 0.05. The sequencing pipeline was judged likely to have produced a cluster of highly shared sequence variants as a technical artifact. A further reported finding was that TCR beta sequences accurately predicted the HLA-A and HLA-B alleles for most subjects in the first cohort. Immune exposure information for the cohort was limited to CMV serostatus. Because HLA typing was missing for some donors at each locus, association tests included only the typed subset. In an earlier analysis of 500 to 650 of the donors, most TCR beta V segments appeared in productive rearrangements about 87% or about 30% of the time, broadly matching IMGT annotations. In the study, some 160 TCR beta chains were listed as associated with cytomegalovirus. A later analysis found that TCR association rates varied across HLA loci, with DRB1 alleles showing the most associated TCRs and HLA-C alleles the fewest. When HLA alleles, especially DR and DQ, strongly co-occurred, TCR associations were difficult to assign to individual alleles. A later genetic analysis reported fewer N-insertions in productive TCRs among donors in an Asian-associated ancestry cluster than the roughly 700-donor mean. The cohort was sequenced for TCR beta chains only, and without alpha or paired-chain data the features that could be detected were limited. Presence/absence analyses assumed roughly uniform sequencing depth across donors, an assumption that may not hold. Compared with equally common non-associated chains, HLA-associated TCR beta chains in a later analysis were more clonally expanded and had lower generation probabilities. While some public TCRs were present in many individuals, most TCR sequences turned up only very rarely across donors. The earlier analysis of 587 of the donors excluded 15 to 20 rarely observed V segments, including chromosome 9 orphons, because counts were too low. A later genetic analysis associated a missense DCLRE1C variant with V-gene and J-gene trimming of TCR beta chains, and an independent cohort replicated the association. Some IMGT-functional V segments, including TRBV6-2 and TRBV6-3, could not be told apart with the 87-base-pair reads, so those segments were excluded. Three of the identified cytomegalovirus-associated TCR beta chains were confirmed in vitro to be specific for cytomegalovirus antigens. Most CMV-associated TCR beta chains appeared to be HLA-restricted in a later analysis, and the HLA associations seemed to be driven largely by CMV exposure. Cytomegalovirus status was reported to be diagnosed by the classifier with high specificity and sensitivity in both the original and validation cohorts. Correlated functional status among segregating V segments might reflect linkage disequilibrium, but an unknown experimental factor could not be ruled out.

The cohort consisted of some 670 healthy bone marrow donors. At the time of sampling, all cohort members were nominally healthy, though unrecorded immune exposures were likely present. The donor was CMV seronegative and was included in the group of under 450 seronegative cohort members. Every donor gave a peripheral blood sample, and the peripheral blood mononuclear cells from that sample were used for TCR beta sequencing. Genomic DNA was extracted from the blood cell samples with the Qiagen DNeasy Blood Extraction Kit. Libraries were prepared through the immunoSEQ multiplex PCR assay. For the multiplex PCR, a mixture combining 60 forward primers for TCR Vbeta segments and 13 reverse primers for TCR Jbeta segments was used. The CDR3 region of rearranged TCR beta genes was amplified from genomic DNA with a multiplex PCR assay. On the Illumina HiSeq System, the amplified TCR beta libraries were sequenced as 87-base-pair reads. As for the original processing: In a later analysis, roughly 80 million unique TCR beta chains were counted across the approximately 620 repertoires, and roughly 11 million of these chains were shared by at least two donors. A nearest-neighbor algorithm error-corrected the raw reads and collapsed the reads into unique sequences, merging closely related sequences to remove PCR and sequencing errors. CDR3 sequences were aligned to IMGT reference sequences to assign V, D and J gene segments. For a sequence to be retained, at least a six-nucleotide match to both a V gene segment and a J gene segment was required. A rearrangement was called productive if the CDR3 had no stop codons and remained in frame with V and J, and every other rearrangement was called non-productive. Following IMGT convention, CDR3 was defined as the stretch from the second conserved V-encoded cysteine to the conserved J-encoded phenylalanine. Sequences without an unambiguous match to a single V gene segment were excluded from the earlier analysis of several hundred of the donors. In an earlier analysis of approximately 500 of the donors, a V segment was called functional when productive rearrangements were above 56.7%, and segregating when the standard deviation between donors exceeded 5%. A statistical classification framework was built for diagnosing cytomegalovirus status from the catalog of TCR beta chain sequences. A later analysis assigned V and J genes by comparing TCR nucleotide sequences with IMGT/GENE-DB human TR gene sequences. In a later analysis, CDR3 sequences and most-parsimonious VDJ recombination scenarios were assigned using the TCRdist pipeline. In a later analysis, each TCR beta chain was defined by its CDR3 amino acid sequence together with its V-gene family, and reads lacking a unique V-gene family were excluded. To address suspected cross-contamination and a sequencing artifact, a later analysis removed around 590 highly shared, low-generation-probability nucleotide sequences. In a later analysis, a clonal expansion index was calculated for each public chain from normalized within-repertoire ranks of inferred template counts. A later analysis computed generation probabilities with a VDJ recombination model fitted to out-of-frame rearrangements, and checked the results against IGoR. A later analysis scored TCR-TCR, TCR-HLA and TCR-CMV co-occurrence with hypergeometric tests, applying a repertoire-size bias correction to TCR pairs. In a later analysis, false discovery rates were estimated by permuting HLA or CMV assignments 20 times. In a later analysis, co-occurring TCRs were grouped using DBSCAN, with TCRdist sequence similarity added in when clustering inside HLA-allele-positive subsets. Repertoires with fewer than 30,000 or more than 120,000 public chains, plus five repertoires with anomalous nucleotide sharing, were excluded from co-occurrence clustering. TCRdb stores this immuneACCESS table with in-frame sequences only. Part of the clones is absent; in the studies checked, under half of the shortfall reflects unresolved V genes, and no reason is known for the rest. D and trimming were read from the DNA, whereas the V and J calls and clone size are those reported in that table. The sample table contains 120,000 to 150,000 clones; only one count was recorded for 70% to 85% of them. The ten largest clones capture about 3.7% of the sample.

This clone was counted a single time. It has no known antigen specificity. There are no base qualities to consult, and no much larger clone falls within one base. The V end loses 5 bases and the J end loses 5 bases, and a stretch of 16 bases separates them. The CDR3, from cysteine to phenylalanine, totals 15 residues. Only the CDR3 portion is preserved as DNA: 45 bases, with reading frame beginning at the first base. As encoded in the germline V gene (reference sequence), CDR1 is LNHDA while CDR2 is SQIVND. Sequenced material: PBMCs. Here the chain combines TRBV19 and TRBJ1-5; D gene: possibly TRBD1, on 5 matching bases. The clonotype comes from a male donor in good health and CMV-seronegative. The CDR3 has the sequence CASSDLVGVYQPQHF. The bases are TGTGCCAGTAGTGATCTAGTAGGGGTCTATCAGCCCCAGCATTTT. Outside the CDR3, residues come from the reference TRBV19 and TRBJ1-5 proteins, so the full variable domain is: DGGITQSPKYLFRKEGQNVTLSCEQNLNHDAMYWYRQDPGQGLRLIYYSQIVNDFQKGDIAEGYSVSREKKESFPLTVTSAQKNPTAFYLCASSDLVGVYQPQHFGDGTRLSIL.